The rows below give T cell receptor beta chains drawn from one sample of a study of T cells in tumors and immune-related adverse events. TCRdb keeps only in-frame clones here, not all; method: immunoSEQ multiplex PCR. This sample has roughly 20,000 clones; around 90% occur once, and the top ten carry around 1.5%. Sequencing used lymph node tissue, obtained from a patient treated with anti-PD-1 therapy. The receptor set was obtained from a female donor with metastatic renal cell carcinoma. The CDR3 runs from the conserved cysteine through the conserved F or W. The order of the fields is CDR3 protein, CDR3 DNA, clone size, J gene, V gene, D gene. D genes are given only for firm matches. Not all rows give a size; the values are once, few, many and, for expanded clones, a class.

CDR3 protein: CASRAPGAVNEQFF
CDR3 DNA: TGTGCCAGCAGAGCCCCAGGGGCGGTTAATGAGCAGTTCTTC
clone size: NA
J gene: TRBJ2-1
V gene: TRBV28
D gene: NA

CDR3 protein: CASSPTGSEAFF
CDR3 DNA: TGCGCCAGCAGCCCGACAGGGTCTGAAGCTTTCTTT
clone size: NA
J gene: TRBJ1-1
V gene: TRBV5-1
D gene: TRBD1

CDR3 protein: CASSPTSGARTEQFF
CDR3 DNA: TGTGCCAGTAGTCCAACTAGCGGGGCGAGGACTGAGCAGTTCTTC
clone size: once
J gene: TRBJ2-1
V gene: TRBV19
D gene: TRBD2

CDR3 protein: CASSDRQARAAEAFF
CDR3 DNA: TGTGCCAGCAGTGATCGACAGGCAAGGGCGGCTGAAGCTTTCTTT
clone size: NA
J gene: TRBJ1-1
V gene: TRBV25-1
D gene: NA

CDR3 protein: CASSRDPGYYGYTF
CDR3 DNA: TGTGCCAGCAGTAGGGATCCAGGGTACTATGGCTACACCTTC
clone size: once
J gene: TRBJ1-2
V gene: TRBV7-2
D gene: NA

CDR3 protein: CASSVGTSGGQEIQYF
CDR3 DNA: TGTGCCAGCAGCGTAGGTACTAGCGGGGGCCAAGAGATCCAGTACTTC
clone size: NA
J gene: TRBJ2-5
V gene: TRBV9
D gene: TRBD2

CDR3 protein: CASSQNTVYNEQFF
CDR3 DNA: TGCGCCAGCAGCCAAAATACTGTGTACAATGAGCAGTTCTTC
clone size: NA
J gene: TRBJ2-1
V gene: TRBV4-1
D gene: NA

CDR3 protein: CASSLPGLAGETQYF
CDR3 DNA: TGTGCCAGCTCACTGCCGGGACTAGCAGGAGAGACCCAGTACTTC
clone size: NA
J gene: TRBJ2-5
V gene: TRBV18
D gene: TRBD2

CDR3 protein: CASSSGQGAVDTQYF
CDR3 DNA: TGCGCCAGCAGCTCAGGACAGGGGGCTGTAGATACGCAGTATTTT
clone size: NA
J gene: TRBJ2-3
V gene: TRBV5-1
D gene: TRBD1

CDR3 protein: CASSLRAGENTEAFF
CDR3 DNA: TGCGCCAGCAGCTTACGTGCGGGAGAGAACACTGAAGCTTTCTTT
clone size: NA
J gene: TRBJ1-1
V gene: TRBV5-1
D gene: NA

CDR3 protein: CASSPTVGVYNEQFF
CDR3 DNA: TGTGCCAGCAGTCCGACTGTGGGGGTCTACAATGAGCAGTTCTTC
clone size: NA
J gene: TRBJ2-1
V gene: TRBV11-2
D gene: NA

CDR3 protein: CASSARDSPNEQFF
CDR3 DNA: TGTGCCAGCAGTGCCCGGGACAGTCCGAATGAGCAGTTCTTC
clone size: once
J gene: TRBJ2-1
V gene: TRBV11-3
D gene: TRBD1

CDR3 protein: CASSLVGQETQYF
CDR3 DNA: TGTGCCAGCAGCTTAGTGGGGCAAGAGACCCAGTACTTC
clone size: NA
J gene: TRBJ2-5
V gene: TRBV7-9
D gene: NA

CDR3 protein: CASSELERDPGNTIYF
CDR3 DNA: TGTGCCAGCAGTGAATTGGAAAGGGACCCTGGAAACACCATATATTTT
clone size: few
J gene: TRBJ1-3
V gene: TRBV2
D gene: NA

CDR3 protein: CASSERYRSSYNEQFF
CDR3 DNA: TGTGCCAGCAGTGAAAGGTACAGGAGCTCCTACAATGAGCAGTTCTTC
clone size: NA
J gene: TRBJ2-1
V gene: TRBV6-1
D gene: NA

CDR3 protein: CASSVGTVNSPLHF
CDR3 DNA: TGTGCCAGCAGCGTCGGGACTGTGAATTCACCCCTCCACTTT
clone size: NA
J gene: TRBJ1-6
V gene: TRBV9
D gene: NA

CDR3 protein: CASSRSGTVGLFYGYTF
CDR3 DNA: TGTGCCAGCAGTCGCTCCGGGACAGTGGGTTTATTCTATGGCTACACCTTC
clone size: NA
J gene: TRBJ1-2
V gene: TRBV27
D gene: TRBD1

CDR3 protein: CASSQQEGADTQYF
CDR3 DNA: TGTGCCAGCAGCCAACAGGAGGGGGCAGATACGCAGTATTTT
clone size: NA
J gene: TRBJ2-3
V gene: TRBV5-4
D gene: NA

CDR3 protein: CASSIDYRKGEQYF
CDR3 DNA: TGTGCCAGTAGTATAGACTACAGGAAGGGGGAGCAGTACTTC
clone size: NA
J gene: TRBJ2-7
V gene: TRBV19
D gene: NA

CDR3 protein: CASSRGPGSGNRNEQFF
CDR3 DNA: TGTGCCAGCAGTCGGGGGCCGGGGAGCGGGAATCGCAATGAGCAGTTCTTC
clone size: NA
J gene: TRBJ2-1
V gene: TRBV5-4
D gene: NA

CDR3 protein: CASSLRDSNSPLHF
CDR3 DNA: TGTGCCAGCAGCTTACGGGACAGCAATTCACCCCTCCACTTT
clone size: NA
J gene: TRBJ1-6
V gene: TRBV7-6
D gene: TRBD1

CDR3 protein: CASSLTRPNSNQPQHF
CDR3 DNA: TGTGCCAGCAGCTTGACCCGGCCTAATAGCAATCAGCCCCAGCATTTT
clone size: NA
J gene: TRBJ1-5
V gene: TRBV5-6
D gene: NA

CDR3 protein: CASSQALDSGGAFWNTQYF
CDR3 DNA: TGCGCCAGCAGCCAGGCCTTAGATAGCGGGGGGGCCTTTTGGAATACGCAGTATTTT
clone size: NA
J gene: TRBJ2-3
V gene: TRBV4-3
D gene: TRBD2

CDR3 protein: CASNRAAGSPLHF
CDR3 DNA: TGTGCCAGCAATCGGGCCGCGGGGTCACCCCTCCACTTT
clone size: NA
J gene: TRBJ1-6
V gene: TRBV14
D gene: NA

CDR3 protein: CAISEFERTGNYGYTF
CDR3 DNA: TGTGCCATCAGTGAGTTTGAAAGGACAGGGAACTATGGCTACACCTTC
clone size: NA
J gene: TRBJ1-2
V gene: TRBV10-3
D gene: TRBD1

CDR3 protein: CASRADRGLFYTF
CDR3 DNA: TGTGCCAGTAGGGCGGACAGGGGGTTATTCTACACCTTC
clone size: NA
J gene: TRBJ1-2
V gene: TRBV19
D gene: TRBD1

CDR3 protein: CASSSSGLAGGFSPYEQYF
CDR3 DNA: TGTGCCAGCAGCTCCTCGGGGCTAGCGGGAGGGTTTTCACCCTACGAGCAGTACTTC
clone size: NA
J gene: TRBJ2-7
V gene: TRBV7-2
D gene: TRBD2

CDR3 protein: CASRRTGLAGYEQYF
CDR3 DNA: TGTGCCAGTAGGCGAACTGGACTAGCGGGCTACGAGCAGTACTTC
clone size: once
J gene: TRBJ2-7
V gene: TRBV19
D gene: TRBD2

CDR3 protein: CASGWDHDYEQYF
CDR3 DNA: TGTGCTAGTGGTTGGGACCATGACTACGAGCAGTACTTC
clone size: few
J gene: TRBJ2-7
V gene: TRBV12-5
D gene: NA